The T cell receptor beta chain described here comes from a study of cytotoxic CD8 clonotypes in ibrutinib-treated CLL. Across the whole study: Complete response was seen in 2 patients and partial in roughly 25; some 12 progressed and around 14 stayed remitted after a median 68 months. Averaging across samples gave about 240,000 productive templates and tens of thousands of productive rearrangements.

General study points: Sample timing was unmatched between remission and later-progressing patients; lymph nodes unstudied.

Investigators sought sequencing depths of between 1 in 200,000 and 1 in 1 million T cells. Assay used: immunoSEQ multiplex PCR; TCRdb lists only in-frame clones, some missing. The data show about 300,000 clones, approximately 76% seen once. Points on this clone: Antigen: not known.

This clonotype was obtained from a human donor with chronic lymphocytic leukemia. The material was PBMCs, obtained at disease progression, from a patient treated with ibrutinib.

The CDR3 DNA is TGTGCCATCAGAAGGGACAGGGAGGAAAATGGCTACACCTTC. Protein: CAIRRDREENGYTF. The chain employs TRBV10-3 and TRBJ1-2; TRBD1 matches at 9 bases. Trimming removed 6 bases from V and 6 bases from J; junction bases left unmatched: 8. Germline values: CDR1 ENHRY, CDR2 SYGVKD. CDR3 length: 14 residues.